This T cell receptor (beta chain) was found in a study of identical twins. Study-level points and caveats: Out-of-frame sharing of TCR alpha in monozygotic twins was underestimated by models. Invariant MAIT and iNKT cells could partly confound zero-insertion analyses.

Template switching, a step in the protocol, added a universal primer site, and cDNA carried unique molecular identifiers. Using its own MiXCR run on the 5' RACE reads, TCRdb lists one record per CDR3 protein. The table lists about 220,000 distinct CDR3 sequences, 9.4% of them singletons, with around 5.1% in the top ten. On this clonotype: The antigen is unknown.

Sequenced material: memory (CD45RO+) T cells sorted from blood. The sequence derives from a young woman in good health.

CDR3 nucleotide sequence: TGTGCCAGCAGCTTAGGAGGCAGCCCAACGGCTTTCTTT. The encoded protein is CASSLGGSPTAFF. The chain couples TRBV7-8 to TRBJ1-1, with D unclear. Trimming stripped 1 base from V and 11 bases from J, with 14 bases between. Germline values: CDR1 SGHVS, CDR2 FQNEAQ. The CDR3 runs 13 residues. Based on the CDR3 plus reference TRBV7-8 and TRBJ1-1, the full variable domain is GAGVSQSPRYKVAKRGQDVALRCDPISGHVSLFWYQQALGQGPEFLTYFQNEAQLDKSGLPSDRFFAERPEGSVSTLKIQRTQQEDSAVYLCASSLGGSPTAFFGQGTRLTVV.